One sample yielded the 30 T cell receptor beta chains listed below, sequenced in a study of CD8+ T cells in alopecia areata. RNA extraction was followed by reverse transcription into cDNA, which acted as the sequencing template. This table comes from immunoSEQ multiplex PCR, and its TCRdb copy is limited to in-frame clones, with some not included. The top ten hold roughly a fifth of the sample, which has some 150,000 clones, 50% to 65% seen once. The input for sequencing was CD8+ T cells sorted from blood, taken at week 0. The receptor source for this set is a human donor with alopecia areata.

This chain connects TRBV4-3 to TRBJ1-3, with 8 bases matching TRBD1. The CDR3 loop spans 15 amino acids. V gave up 5 bases and J gave up 4 bases; unmatched junction bases: 7. Germline-derived CDR1 and CDR2 are LGHNA and YSLEER. The CDR3 DNA reads TGCGCCAGCAGCAATGACAGGGGTGGCGGAAACACCATATATTTT. Its protein product is CASSNDRGGGNTIYF.

This clone was counted only a few times. This chain joins TRBV29-1 and TRBJ2-4, with D unclear. Trimming removed 7 bases from V and 4 bases from J, with 14 bases in between. This CDR3 has 13 amino acids. The germline V gene has CDR1 SQVTM and CDR2 ANQGSEA. CDR3 loop: CSGSSDPKNIQYF. CDR3 coding DNA: TGCAGCGGTTCGTCAGACCCTAAAAACATTCAGTACTTC. The full variable domain, completed using reference TRBV29-1 and TRBJ2-4, is SAVISQKPSRDICQRGTSLTIQCQVDSQVTMMFWYRQQPGQSLTLIATANQGSEATYESGFVIDKFPISRPNLTFSTLTVSNMSPEDSSIYLCSGSSDPKNIQYFGAGTRLSVL.

This chain joins TRBV29-1 and TRBJ2-3; no definite D call. CDR3 size: 16 residues. Germline lookup yields CDR1 SQVTM and CDR2 ANQGSEA. Trimming took off 1 base at V and 2 bases at J, with 16 bases between the two ends. The CDR3 spells CSVEGVLGMNTDTQYF. CDR3 bases: TGCAGCGTTGAAGGGGTTTTAGGTATGAACACAGATACGCAGTATTTT.

The chain combines TRBV29-1 with TRBJ2-7; no reliable D call. Germline V lookup: CDR1 SQVTM, CDR2 ANQGSEA. This CDR3 contains 13 residues. The germline V and J ends were trimmed by 7 bases and 0 bases, with 13 bases remaining between them. CDR3 sequence: CSALTSSSYEQYF. The CDR3 DNA reads as TGCAGCGCCCTGACCTCCAGCTCCTACGAGCAGTACTTC.

This CDR3 is CASSYSSGQGYQETQYF. The CDR3 bases are TGTGCCAGCAGTTACTCCTCGGGACAGGGATACCAAGAGACCCAGTACTTC. The rearrangement uses TRBV27 and TRBJ2-5; TRBD1 matches 9 bases. Trimming removed 4 bases from V and 0 bases from J; junction bases left unmatched: 9. There are 17 residues in the CDR3. Germline CDR1 reads MNHEY; CDR2 reads SMNVEV (reference sequence).

This rearrangement joins TRBV11-1 to TRBJ1-1; D uncertain. Trimming pared 5 bases from V and 7 bases from J, leaving 14 bases between. Germline V gives CDR1 SGHAT, CDR2 FQDESV (reference sequence). The CDR3 has 13 residues. CDR3 protein: CASSDPPDGEAFF. The DNA of the CDR3 is TGTGCCAGCAGCGACCCCCCGGACGGTGAAGCTTTCTTT.

J is TRBJ2-7 and V is TRBV27; weak D call: TRBD1 (6 bases). The CDR3 spans 13 residues. Trimming took off 7 bases at V and 6 bases at J, with 16 bases between the two ends. Germline V gene data show CDR1 as MNHEY and CDR2 as SMNVEV (reference sequence). CDR3 sequence reads: CASTPRGSGEQYF. The CDR3 region has the DNA TGTGCCAGCACCCCCAGGGGATCTGGCGAGCAGTACTTC.

Here the CDR3 reads CAWDLSGANVLTF. The CDR3 DNA reads TGTGCCTGGGACTTGTCTGGGGCCAACGTCCTGACTTTC. The gene calls are TRBV30 and TRBJ2-6; D not resolved. The CDR3 totals 13 residues. Germline values: CDR1 GTSNPN, CDR2 SVGIG (reference sequence). V was trimmed by 5 bases and J by 1 base, leaving 6 bases between them.

V usage is TRBV5-4 and J usage is TRBJ2-1, with a possible D match to TRBD2 (6 bases). The CDR3 has 14 amino acids. Trimming left V 10 bases short and J 4 bases short, with 18 bases between. CDR1 is SGHNT, CDR2 YYREEE, per germline (reference sequence). CDR3 amino acids: CAVTAGNNYNEQFF. As DNA, the CDR3 is TGTGCCGTGACGGCGGGGAACAATTACAATGAGCAGTTCTTC.

The V call is TRBV6-6, the J call TRBJ2-7; maybe TRBD2 (6 bases). Looked up from germline, CDR1 is MNHNY and CDR2 is SVGAGI (reference sequence). V lost 6 bases, J lost 1 base, and 16 bases lay in between. CDR3 size: 15 residues. The CDR3 reads CASSRHGEVSYEQYF. The DNA for the CDR3 is TGTGCCAGCAGCCGTCACGGGGAGGTGTCCTACGAGCAGTACTTC.

The chain joins TRBV18 to TRBJ1-2, with D hard to call. Germline V lookup: CDR1 KGHSH, CDR2 LQKENI. V lost 6 bases and J lost 2, with 13 bases in between. The CDR3 consists of 14 residues. The CDR3 loop is CASSSGPKNYGYTF. In nucleotides, the CDR3 is TGTGCCAGCTCGTCCGGGCCGAAAAACTATGGCTACACCTTC.

The chain combines TRBV19 with TRBJ1-2; no firm D call. The CDR3 has 11 amino acids. Germline CDR1 reads LNHDA; CDR2 reads SQIVND (reference sequence). The V gene lost 10 bases and the J gene lost 3 bases, with 9 bases spanning the gap. Written as DNA, the CDR3 is TGTGCCACCGAGGACGACTATGGCTACACCTTC. Protein sequence: CATEDDYGYTF.

Only one count was recorded for this clone. The rearrangement joins TRBV6-5 to TRBJ2-5; D is undetermined. With 6 bases removed from V and 2 bases from J, the gap between germline ends came to 13 bases. Germline CDR1 and CDR2: MNHEY and SVGAGI. CDR3 size: 14 residues. The CDR3 sequence: CASSTLSPQETQYF. The CDR3 bases are TGTGCCAGCAGCACCCTCTCGCCTCAAGAGACCCAGTACTTC.

The chain combines TRBV29-1 with TRBJ2-4; the D is unclear. Germline values: CDR1 SQVTM, CDR2 ANQGSEA. CDR3 length: 15 residues. The germline V and J ends were trimmed by 6 bases and 0 bases, with 15 bases remaining between them. The CDR3 is CSVILPTLAKNIQYF. In nucleotides, the CDR3 is TGCAGCGTCATACTACCGACTCTAGCCAAAAACATTCAGTACTTC. The full variable domain, with the rest looked up from reference TRBV29-1 and TRBJ2-4, is SAVISQKPSRDICQRGTSLTIQCQVDSQVTMMFWYRQQPGQSLTLIATANQGSEATYESGFVIDKFPISRPNLTFSTLTVSNMSPEDSSIYLCSVILPTLAKNIQYFGAGTRLSVL.

This clone was observed a few times. The chain links TRBV5-1 to TRBJ2-7; D is perhaps TRBD1 (6 bases). The V end lost 4 bases, the J end lost 0 bases, and 17 bases lay between the germline ends. The germline CDR1 and CDR2 sequences are SGHRS and YFSETQ. This CDR3 has 16 residues. The CDR3 spells CASSPSTGSSSYEQYF. The CDR3 coding sequence is TGCGCCAGCAGCCCCTCGACAGGTTCGAGCTCCTACGAGCAGTACTTC.

The V gene is TRBV6-4, the J gene TRBJ2-3, with D perhaps TRBD2 (6 bases). Germline lookup yields CDR1 MRHNA and CDR2 SNTAGT. Between the trimmed V and J ends, which lost 2 bases and 0 bases, there was a span of 9 bases. This CDR3 has 15 amino acids. The CDR3 protein is CASSDGGASTDTQYF. The CDR3 nucleotides are TGTGCCAGCAGTGACGGCGGGGCTAGCACAGATACGCAGTATTTT.

A few counts support this clone. J is TRBJ2-1 and V is TRBV29-1; possibly TRBD1 for D (6 bases). V was trimmed by 5 bases and J by 5 bases, leaving 10 bases between them. This CDR3 comprises 12 residues. Germline-derived CDR1 and CDR2 are SQVTM and ANQGSEA. The CDR3 loop reads CSVLTGHNEQFF. CDR3 nucleotides: TGCAGCGTTTTGACAGGCCACAATGAGCAGTTCTTC.

The chain combines TRBV30 with TRBJ2-7; either TRBD1 or TRBD2 may supply D (6 bases each). Germline assignment: CDR1 GTSNPN and CDR2 SVGIG (reference sequence). The V gene lost 4 bases and the J gene lost 5 bases, with 18 bases spanning the gap. The CDR3 sequence is 14 residues long. CDR3 sequence reads: CAWNWGGRGNEQYF. The CDR3 DNA is TGTGCCTGGAACTGGGGAGGCAGGGGAAACGAGCAGTACTTC.

The chain combines TRBV27 with TRBJ1-1; D is ambiguous. This CDR3 region has 14 residues. The ends were cut back, 7 bases at V and 1 base at J, with 13 bases in the middle. The germline V gene has CDR1 MNHEY and CDR2 SMNVEV (reference sequence). Here the CDR3 DNA reads TGTGCCAGCAACTTCGAAAAGACGAACACTGAAGCTTTCTTT. Amino acid sequence: CASNFEKTNTEAFF.

The CDR3 sequence: CASSPQRGEQFF. CDR3 in DNA: TGTGCCAGCAGCCCTCAGAGGGGTGAGCAGTTCTTC. The chain has TRBV7-6 and TRBJ2-1; perhaps D is TRBD1 or TRBD2 (5 bases each). Germline CDR1 and CDR2: SGHVS and FNYEAQ. This CDR3 has 12 amino acids. Trimming cost V 5 bases and J 9 bases, with 11 bases left between them.

The chain couples TRBV11-2 to TRBJ2-3; TRBD1 might be the D (5 bases). The CDR3 consists of 13 residues. In germline, CDR1 is SGHAT, CDR2 FQNNGV. Trimming shortened V by 2 bases and J by 5 bases, and 8 bases separated the two germline ends. The CDR3 region has the DNA TGTGCCAGCAGCTTAAAAGGGGAAGATACGCAGTATTTT. This codes for CASSLKGEDTQYF.

The CDR3 is CASSITWGTEAFF. The CDR3 bases are TGTGCCAGCAGCATCACTTGGGGGACTGAAGCTTTCTTT. The chain recombines TRBV9 with TRBJ1-1; tentative D call: TRBD1 (5 bases). Trimming took off 4 bases at V and 5 bases at J, with 12 bases between the two ends. Germline V lookup: CDR1 SGDLS, CDR2 YYNGEE. The CDR3 has 13 residues.

This chain connects TRBV25-1 to TRBJ1-1, with D tentatively TRBD1 (6 bases). V lost 3 bases, J lost 8 bases, and 10 bases lay in between. This CDR3 is 12 amino acids long. Germline V CDR1 and CDR2: MGHDK, SYGVNS. The CDR3 bases are TGTGCCAGCAGTGACCCAGGACAGGAAGCTTTCTTT. As protein: CASSDPGQEAFF. The full variable domain, rest sourced from reference TRBV25-1 and TRBJ1-1, is EADIYQTPRYLVIGTGKKITLECSQTMGHDKMYWYQQDPGMELHLIHYSYGVNSTEKGDLSSESTVSRIRTEHFPLTLESARPSHTSQYLCASSDPGQEAFFGQGTRLTVV.

The chain's CDR3 is CASSLARVSGGANEQFF. The CDR3 DNA is TGTGCCAGCAGCTTAGCGCGTGTTAGCGGGGGGGCAAATGAGCAGTTCTTC. The rearrangement uses TRBV7-8 and TRBJ2-1, with 11 bases fitting TRBD2. Germline V gene sequence: CDR1 SGHVS, CDR2 FQNEAQ. The CDR3 spans 17 residues. The J segment lost 7 bases and the V segment lost 0 bases, leaving 8 bases of the junction unmatched.

The CDR3 region has the DNA TGTGCCAGCAAGCTCGGGACTAGCGGCTACCAAAGTCAGTATTTT. Residues: CASKLGTSGYQSQYF. V gene TRBV6-1 combines with J gene TRBJ2-3; TRBD2 matches at 11 bases. The CDR3 runs 15 residues. The V gene's germline CDR1 is MNHNS and CDR2 SASEGT. The J segment lost 12 bases and the V segment lost 7 bases, leaving 15 bases of the junction unmatched.

The gene calls are TRBV7-2 and TRBJ2-7, with 7 bases matching TRBD1. The germline V gene encodes CDR1 SGHTA and CDR2 FQGNSA. V shed 1 base, J shed 0 bases, and the junction held 3 bases outside the gene matches. This CDR3 is 15 amino acids long. The CDR3 spells CASSLGRDSSYEQYF. The CDR3 DNA reads TGTGCCAGCAGCTTAGGCCGGGACAGCTCCTACGAGCAGTACTTC.

This clone was counted only a few times. The V gene is TRBV29-1, the J gene TRBJ1-2; TRBD1 is a possible D gene (5 bases). V lost 2 bases and J lost 6, with 19 bases in between. CDR3 length: 15 amino acids. Germline V gene lookup returns CDR1 SQVTM and CDR2 ANQGSEA. The CDR3 nucleotides read TGCAGCGTTGAACAGGACATCGGTGCTGCGGATGGCTACACCTTC. Translation gives CSVEQDIGAADGYTF.

In nucleotides, the CDR3 is TGTGCCAGCAGTTTAAACGCGGGGTGGCGCGATACGCAGTATTTT. Residues: CASSLNAGWRDTQYF. The genes are TRBV27 and TRBJ2-3; tentative D call: TRBD2 (6 bases). V was pared by 2 bases and J by 6 bases, with 15 bases between. Germline V gene data show CDR1 as MNHEY and CDR2 as SMNVEV (reference sequence). This CDR3 spans 15 amino acids.

This clone turned up a few times. The V gene is TRBV29-1, the J gene TRBJ1-2, with D perhaps TRBD1 (6 bases). The CDR3 runs to 13 residues. CDR1 and CDR2 from the germline V gene are SQVTM and ANQGSEA. The ends were cut back, 5 bases at V and 6 bases at J, with 16 bases in the middle. DNA for the CDR3: TGCAGCGTTTTCACCACAGGGCCCAATGGCTACACCTTC. It is translated as CSVFTTGPNGYTF.

The chain has TRBV30 and TRBJ1-2, with TRBD1 matching over 7 bases. Unmatched junction bases numbered 10, after V lost 5 bases and J lost 4 bases. Per the germline V gene, CDR1 is GTSNPN and CDR2 is SVGIG (reference sequence). This CDR3 is 14 amino acids long. CDR3 amino acids: CAWAGDRSAYGYTF. Here the CDR3 DNA reads TGTGCCTGGGCTGGGGACAGATCTGCCTATGGCTACACCTTC.